Following are 3 T cell receptor beta chains from one sample sequenced in a study of shared clonotypes between healthy human individuals. Only CD45RO-negative cells positively selected for CCR7 counted as naive CD8 cells, so terminally differentiated effector memory CD45RA+ cells were excluded. Here immunoSEQ multiplex PCR was the method, and the copy in TCRdb shows in-frame clones only, minus some. The sample shows about 2 million clones, roughly 94% of them seen only once. Material for sequencing was naive CD8+ T cells sorted from blood. The receptors shown here come from a man between 18 and 35 years old in good health.

The chain carries TRBV11-2 and TRBJ2-1; 7 bases map to TRBD1. The CDR3 runs to 16 residues. Germline trimming cut 5 bases from V and 0 bases from J; bases unmatched to any gene: 7. Germline V gives CDR1 SGHAT, CDR2 FQNNGV. CDR3 region: CASSLIGTVSYNEQFF. The CDR3 bases are TGTGCCAGCAGCCTCATAGGGACAGTCTCCTACAATGAGCAGTTCTTC.

This rearrangement joins TRBV6-6 to TRBJ2-7; TRBD2 aligns across 8 bases. V lost 4 bases and J lost 4; bases outside the gene matches: 6. Germline V gives CDR1 MNHNY, CDR2 SVGAGI (reference sequence). This CDR3 is built from 14 residues. The CDR3 region has the DNA TGTGCCAGCAGTTTAACGACTAGCGAGTACGAGCAGTACTTC. Its protein is CASSLTTSEYEQYF.

The chain carries TRBV6-1 and TRBJ2-7; the D is unclear. V shed 1 base and J shed 1 base, with 14 bases lying between them. The CDR3 is made up of 16 amino acids. Germline V gene data show CDR1 as MNHNS and CDR2 as SASEGT. CDR3 nucleotides: TGTGCCAGCAGTGAAGATGGCGGAATCCGTTCCTACGAGCAGTACTTC. It codes for CASSEDGGIRSYEQYF.